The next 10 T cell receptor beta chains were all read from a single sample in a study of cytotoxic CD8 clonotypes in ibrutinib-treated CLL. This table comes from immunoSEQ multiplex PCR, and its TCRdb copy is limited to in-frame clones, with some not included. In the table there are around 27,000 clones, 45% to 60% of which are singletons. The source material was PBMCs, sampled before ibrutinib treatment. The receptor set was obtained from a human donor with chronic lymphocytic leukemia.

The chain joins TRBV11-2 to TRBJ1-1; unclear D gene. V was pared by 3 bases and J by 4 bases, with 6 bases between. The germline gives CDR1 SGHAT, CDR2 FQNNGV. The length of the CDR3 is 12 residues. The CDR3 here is CASSFGPTEAFF. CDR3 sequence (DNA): TGTGCCAGCAGCTTTGGACCCACTGAAGCTTTCTTT.

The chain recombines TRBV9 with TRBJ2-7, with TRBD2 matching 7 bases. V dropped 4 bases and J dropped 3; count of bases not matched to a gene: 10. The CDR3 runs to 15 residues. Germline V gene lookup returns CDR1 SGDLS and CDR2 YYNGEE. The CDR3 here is CASSPVGGGFYEQYF. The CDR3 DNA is TGTGCCAGCAGCCCCGTTGGGGGAGGGTTCTACGAGCAGTACTTC.

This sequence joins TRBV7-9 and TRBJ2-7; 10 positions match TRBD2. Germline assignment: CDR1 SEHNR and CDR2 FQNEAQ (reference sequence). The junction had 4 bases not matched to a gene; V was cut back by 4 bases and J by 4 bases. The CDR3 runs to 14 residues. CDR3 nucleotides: TGTGCCAGCAGCTGGGGGACTAGCGTATACGAGCAGTACTTC. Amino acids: CASSWGTSVYEQYF.

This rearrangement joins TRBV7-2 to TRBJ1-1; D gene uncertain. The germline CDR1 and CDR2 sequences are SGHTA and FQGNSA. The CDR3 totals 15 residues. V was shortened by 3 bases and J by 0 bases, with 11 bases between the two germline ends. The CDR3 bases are TGTGCCAGCAGCTTTAATGGGCGGATGAACACTGAAGCTTTCTTT. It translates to CASSFNGRMNTEAFF.

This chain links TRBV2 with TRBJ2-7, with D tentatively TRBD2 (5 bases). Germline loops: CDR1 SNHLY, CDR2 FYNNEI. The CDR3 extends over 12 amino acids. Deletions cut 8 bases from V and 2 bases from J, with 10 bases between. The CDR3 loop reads CASHRGPYEQYF. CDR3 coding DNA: TGTGCCAGCCATCGGGGTCCCTACGAGCAGTACTTC.

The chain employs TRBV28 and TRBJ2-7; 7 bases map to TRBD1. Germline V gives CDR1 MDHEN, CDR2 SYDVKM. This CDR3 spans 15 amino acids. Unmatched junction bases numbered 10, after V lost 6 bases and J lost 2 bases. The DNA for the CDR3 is TGTGCCAGCAGACAACCGGGACAGAGCGCCTACGAGCAGTACTTC. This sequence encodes CASRQPGQSAYEQYF.

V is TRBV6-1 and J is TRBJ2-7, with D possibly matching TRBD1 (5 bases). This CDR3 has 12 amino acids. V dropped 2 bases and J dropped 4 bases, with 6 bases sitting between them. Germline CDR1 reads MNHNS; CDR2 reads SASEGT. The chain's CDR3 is CASSEQGYEQYF. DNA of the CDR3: TGTGCCAGCAGTGAACAGGGTTACGAGCAGTACTTC.

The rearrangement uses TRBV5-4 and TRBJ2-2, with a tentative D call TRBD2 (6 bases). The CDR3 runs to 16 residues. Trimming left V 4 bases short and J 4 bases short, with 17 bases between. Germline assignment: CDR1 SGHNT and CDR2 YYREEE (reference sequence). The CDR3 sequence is CASSPSGWGVTGELFF. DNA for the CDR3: TGTGCCAGCAGCCCCTCAGGGTGGGGGGTCACCGGGGAGCTGTTTTTT.

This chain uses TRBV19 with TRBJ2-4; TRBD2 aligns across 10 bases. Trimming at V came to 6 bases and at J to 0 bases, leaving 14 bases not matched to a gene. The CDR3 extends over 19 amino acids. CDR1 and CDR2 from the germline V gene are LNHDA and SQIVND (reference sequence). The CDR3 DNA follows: TGTGCCAGTAGGTGGAGAACTAGCGGGGTCCCACTAGCCAAAAACATTCAGTACTTC. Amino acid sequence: CASRWRTSGVPLAKNIQYF. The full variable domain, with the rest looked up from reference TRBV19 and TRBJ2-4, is DGGITQSPKYLFRKEGQNVTLSCEQNLNHDAMYWYRQDPGQGLRLIYYSQIVNDFQKGDIAEGYSVSREKKESFPLTVTSAQKNPTAFYLCASRWRTSGVPLAKNIQYFGAGTRLSVL.

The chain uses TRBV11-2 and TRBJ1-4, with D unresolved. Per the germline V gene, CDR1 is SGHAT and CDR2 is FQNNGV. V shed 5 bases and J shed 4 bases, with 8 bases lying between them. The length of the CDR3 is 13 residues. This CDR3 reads CASSTHINEKLFF. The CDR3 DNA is TGTGCCAGCAGCACGCACATTAATGAAAAACTGTTTTTT.